These T cell receptor beta chains were read from a single sample in a study of T-cell memory formation after mild COVID-19. MiXCR, applied by TCRdb to the 5' RACE reads, yields one record per CDR3 protein. Of roughly 260,000 distinct CDR3 sequences listed, approximately 16% are singletons. Sequenced input: PBMCs or a T cell subset sorted from them (not recorded which). The receptors were gathered from a man aged 18 to 35 who had mild COVID-19 (a few samples of this study predate the infection). Cell type and time point are not known. CDR3s include the opening cysteine and the closing phenylalanine or tryptophan. The order of the fields is J gene, V gene, CDR3 protein.

j_call: TRBJ1-2; v_call: TRBV28; cdr3_aa: CASSLADRDYTF
j_call: TRBJ1-3; v_call: TRBV18; cdr3_aa: CASSTQGLLGDTIYF
j_call: TRBJ2-7; v_call: TRBV5-1; cdr3_aa: CASSPPNRGGDEQYF
j_call: TRBJ1-2; v_call: TRBV5-1; cdr3_aa: CASSLETPNYGYTF
j_call: TRBJ2-2; v_call: TRBV6-1; cdr3_aa: CASRGQAGELFF
j_call: TRBJ1-1; v_call: TRBV2; cdr3_aa: CASSDFGYTEAFF
j_call: TRBJ2-3; v_call: TRBV10-3; cdr3_aa: CAIRAGTDTQYF
j_call: TRBJ1-2; v_call: TRBV6-5; cdr3_aa: CASSYSHSHYGYTF
j_call: TRBJ1-2; v_call: TRBV4-3; cdr3_aa: CASSQVEARGHRGYTF
j_call: TRBJ2-3; v_call: TRBV20-1; cdr3_aa: CSASDVPTDTQYF
j_call: TRBJ1-2; v_call: TRBV27; cdr3_aa: CASRPDRGFGYTF
j_call: TRBJ1-4; v_call: TRBV7-9; cdr3_aa: CASSPRAPNEKLFF
j_call: TRBJ2-1; v_call: TRBV12-3/TRBV12-4; cdr3_aa: CASSFRSGAYNEQFF
j_call: TRBJ2-3; v_call: TRBV10-2; cdr3_aa: CASSDSGPPRTDTQYF
j_call: TRBJ2-7; v_call: TRBV2; cdr3_aa: CASTRDTTYEQYF
j_call: TRBJ2-7; v_call: TRBV6-2/TRBV6-3; cdr3_aa: CASSPRQTPPYEQYF
j_call: TRBJ2-1; v_call: TRBV3-1; cdr3_aa: CASSQGPRGASHEQFF
j_call: TRBJ1-5; v_call: TRBV12-3/TRBV12-4; cdr3_aa: CASSRQGDASQPQHF
j_call: TRBJ2-5; v_call: TRBV12-3/TRBV12-4; cdr3_aa: CASSLFISVSVETQYF
j_call: TRBJ1-5; v_call: TRBV6-1; cdr3_aa: CASSSYQPQHF
j_call: TRBJ1-1; v_call: TRBV12-3/TRBV12-4; cdr3_aa: CASTPGQTANTEAFF
j_call: TRBJ2-2; v_call: TRBV4-1; cdr3_aa: CASSHPGLEAGELFF
j_call: TRBJ2-1; v_call: TRBV7-2; cdr3_aa: CASASVGVHNEQFF
j_call: TRBJ1-6; v_call: TRBV5-1; cdr3_aa: CASSLEGQGATNNSPLHF
j_call: TRBJ1-2; v_call: TRBV5-1; cdr3_aa: CASSLIQGYGYTF
j_call: TRBJ2-2; v_call: TRBV7-3; cdr3_aa: CASSLRGGTGELFF
j_call: TRBJ1-5; v_call: TRBV12-3/TRBV12-4; cdr3_aa: CASSAPPSGSNQPQHF
j_call: TRBJ2-1; v_call: TRBV7-2; cdr3_aa: CASSFTGRSRYNEQFF
j_call: TRBJ2-5; v_call: TRBV7-2; cdr3_aa: CASSSMGLAGETQYF
j_call: TRBJ1-6; v_call: TRBV5-1; cdr3_aa: CASSDRTGGVSPLHF
j_call: TRBJ2-1; v_call: TRBV2; cdr3_aa: CASSGLAGAEQFF
j_call: TRBJ2-1; v_call: TRBV9; cdr3_aa: CASSPRLEGWSNEQFF
j_call: TRBJ2-6; v_call: TRBV6-6; cdr3_aa: CASTPGGASPFGANVLTF
j_call: TRBJ2-2; v_call: TRBV25-1; cdr3_aa: CASSEAGNTGELFF
j_call: TRBJ2-3; v_call: TRBV6-2/TRBV6-3; cdr3_aa: CASQAGGTTDTQYF
j_call: TRBJ2-2; v_call: TRBV19; cdr3_aa: CASSEGPALVGELFF
j_call: TRBJ1-5; v_call: TRBV28; cdr3_aa: CASSTPGRGPNQPQHF
j_call: TRBJ2-5; v_call: TRBV7-2; cdr3_aa: CASSPPKRLGAETQYF
j_call: TRBJ2-3; v_call: TRBV6-2/TRBV6-3; cdr3_aa: CASSPTQGDTQYF
j_call: TRBJ2-5; v_call: TRBV12-3/TRBV12-4; cdr3_aa: CASSPGLAGVGTQYF
j_call: TRBJ2-2; v_call: TRBV4-3; cdr3_aa: CASSQRATGLAGELFF
j_call: TRBJ2-7; v_call: TRBV7-2; cdr3_aa: CASSPLIGDRAHEQYF
j_call: TRBJ1-2; v_call: TRBV7-3; cdr3_aa: CASSLDRGLGYTF
j_call: TRBJ2-2; v_call: TRBV6-6; cdr3_aa: CASGDPPTGELFF
j_call: TRBJ1-5; v_call: TRBV28; cdr3_aa: CASSFGRDGQPQHF
j_call: TRBJ2-1; v_call: TRBV7-9; cdr3_aa: CASSLAGRDVEQFF
j_call: TRBJ1-5; v_call: TRBV4-3; cdr3_aa: CASSQGVWGVGQPQHF
j_call: TRBJ2-4; v_call: TRBV28; cdr3_aa: CASSPTGAGYIQYF
j_call: TRBJ1-6; v_call: TRBV5-1; cdr3_aa: CASSLRRPDYNSPLHF
j_call: TRBJ2-5; v_call: TRBV10-3; cdr3_aa: CAFEGGQAPSQETQYF
j_call: TRBJ1-5; v_call: TRBV19; cdr3_aa: CASSIGTAGGQPQHF
j_call: TRBJ1-3; v_call: TRBV7-9; cdr3_aa: CASRTGTGGSGNTIYF
j_call: TRBJ1-1; v_call: TRBV7-9; cdr3_aa: CASSSPRGGMNTEAFF